The source of this T cell receptor beta chain is a study of blood T cell repertoires in COVID-19. Assay used: immunoSEQ multiplex PCR; TCRdb lists only in-frame clones, some missing. Here the sample spans about 300,000 clones, about nine tenths being singletons. The CDR3 is 15 amino acids. The germline CDR1 and CDR2 sequences are SGHTA and FQGNSA. V lost 5 bases to trimming and J lost 3 bases; unmatched junction nucleotides: 6. The material sequenced was PBMCs or T cells enriched from blood (not recorded which). This chain uses TRBV7-2 with TRBJ1-5; 8 bases line up with TRBD1. This receptor was obtained from a man in his sixties who had recovered from COVID-19. The CDR3 DNA reads as TGTGCCAGCAGCCCGGGACAGGCTTACAATCAGCCCCAGCATTTT. Its protein is CASSPGQAYNQPQHF.